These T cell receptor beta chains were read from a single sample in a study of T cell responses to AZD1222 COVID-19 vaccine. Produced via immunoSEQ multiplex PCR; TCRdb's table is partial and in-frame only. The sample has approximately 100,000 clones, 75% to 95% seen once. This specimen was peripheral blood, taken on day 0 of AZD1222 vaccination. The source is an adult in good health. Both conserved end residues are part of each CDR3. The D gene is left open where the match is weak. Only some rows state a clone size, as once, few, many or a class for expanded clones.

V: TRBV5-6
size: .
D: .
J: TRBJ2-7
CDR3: CASGTFYEQYF
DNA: TGTGCCAGCGGGACCTTCTACGAGCAGTACTTC

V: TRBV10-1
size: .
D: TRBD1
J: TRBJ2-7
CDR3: CASSGTGDPYEQYF
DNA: TGCGCCAGCAGTGGCACAGGGGATCCCTACGAGCAGTACTTC

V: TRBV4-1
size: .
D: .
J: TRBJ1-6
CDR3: CASSQDGQLNSPLHF
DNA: TGCGCCAGCAGCCAAGACGGACAGTTGAATTCACCCCTCCACTTT

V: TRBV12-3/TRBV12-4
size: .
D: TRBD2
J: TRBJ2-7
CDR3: CASSWTSGYEQYF
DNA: TGTGCCAGCAGTTGGACTAGCGGGTACGAGCAGTACTTC

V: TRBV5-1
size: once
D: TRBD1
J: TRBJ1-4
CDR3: CASSLGTGVTNEKLFF
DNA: TGCGCCAGCAGCCTAGGGACAGGAGTCACTAATGAAAAACTGTTTTTT

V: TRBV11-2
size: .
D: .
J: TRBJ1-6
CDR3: CASSPGLNSPLHF
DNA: TGTGCCAGCAGCCCCGGCCTCAATTCACCCCTCCACTTT

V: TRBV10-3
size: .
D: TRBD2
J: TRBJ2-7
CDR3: CAISEGVAGSYEQYF
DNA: TGTGCCATCAGTGAGGGGGTAGCGGGCTCCTACGAGCAGTACTTC

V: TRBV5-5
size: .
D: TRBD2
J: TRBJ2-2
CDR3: CASSPGRLRTSTDTGELFF
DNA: TGTGCCAGCAGCCCCGGGAGGTTACGGACTAGCACGGACACCGGGGAGCTGTTTTTT

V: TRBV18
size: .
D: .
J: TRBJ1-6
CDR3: CASSSRTGGAADNSPLHF
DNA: TGTGCCAGCTCTTCTCGAACGGGAGGAGCGGCGGATAATTCACCCCTCCACTTT

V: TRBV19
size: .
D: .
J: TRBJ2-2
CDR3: CASSPMGSGELFF
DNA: TGTGCCAGTAGTCCCATGGGTTCCGGGGAGCTGTTTTTT

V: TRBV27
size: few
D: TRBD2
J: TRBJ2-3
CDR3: CASSFGTSGLSKFPDITEDTQYF
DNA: TGTGCCAGCAGTTTCGGGACTAGCGGGCTATCAAAATTCCCCGACATCACTGAGGATACGCAGTATTTT

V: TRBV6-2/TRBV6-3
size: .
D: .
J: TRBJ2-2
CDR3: CASSLSRVGTGELFF
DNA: TGTGCCAGCAGTTTGTCCAGGGTTGGGACCGGGGAGCTGTTTTTT

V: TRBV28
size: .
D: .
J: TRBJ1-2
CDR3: CASSPDGAYGYTF
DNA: TGTGCCAGCAGTCCCGACGGGGCCTATGGCTACACCTTC

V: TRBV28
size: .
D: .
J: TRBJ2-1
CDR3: CASREHGGNEQFF
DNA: TGTGCCAGCAGAGAACACGGTGGGAATGAGCAGTTCTTC

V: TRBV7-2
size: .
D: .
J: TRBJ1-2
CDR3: CAEGSPSNYGYTF
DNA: TGTGCCGAGGGGTCTCCCTCTAACTATGGCTACACCTTC

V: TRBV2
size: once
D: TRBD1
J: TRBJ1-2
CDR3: CASRGQGDYGYTF
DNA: TGTGCCAGCAGGGGACAGGGGGACTATGGCTACACCTTC

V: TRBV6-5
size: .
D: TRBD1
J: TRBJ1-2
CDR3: CASSPGQGGGYTF
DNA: TGTGCCAGCAGCCCGGGACAGGGGGGTGGCTACACCTTC

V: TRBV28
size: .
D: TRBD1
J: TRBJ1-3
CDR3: CASSLFGTEGNTIYF
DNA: TGTGCCAGCAGTTTATTCGGGACAGAAGGAAACACCATATATTTT

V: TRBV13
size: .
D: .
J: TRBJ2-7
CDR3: CASSLGGGYEQYF
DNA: TGTGCCAGCAGCTTAGGGGGGGGCTACGAGCAGTACTTC

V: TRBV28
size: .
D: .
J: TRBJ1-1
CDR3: CASSIAGVFAEAFF
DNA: TGTGCCAGCAGTATCGCAGGGGTTTTTGCTGAAGCTTTCTTT

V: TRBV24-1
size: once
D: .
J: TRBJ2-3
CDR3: CATSDSPSRDTQYF
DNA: TGTGCCACCAGTGACTCTCCCTCTAGGGATACGCAGTATTTT

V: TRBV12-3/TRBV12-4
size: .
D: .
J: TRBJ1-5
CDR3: CASSLGTALTHF
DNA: TGTGCCAGCAGCCTTGGGACGGCTCTAACGCATTTT

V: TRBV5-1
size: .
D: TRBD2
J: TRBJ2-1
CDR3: CASSLALAVNNEQFF
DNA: TGCGCCAGCAGCTTGGCTCTAGCGGTCAACAATGAGCAGTTCTTC

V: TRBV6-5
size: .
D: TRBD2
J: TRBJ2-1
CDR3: CASSLRASGRGEQFF
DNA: TGTGCCAGCAGTTTAAGGGCTAGCGGGAGGGGTGAGCAGTTCTTC

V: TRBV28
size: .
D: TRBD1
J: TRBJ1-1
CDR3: CASGGQGGGEAFF
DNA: TGTGCCAGCGGGGGACAGGGGGGAGGTGAAGCTTTCTTT

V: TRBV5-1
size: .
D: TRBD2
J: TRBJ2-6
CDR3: CASSLGYGSGIFSGANVLTF
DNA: TGCGCCAGCAGCTTGGGGTACGGTAGCGGGATTTTCTCTGGGGCCAACGTCCTGACTTTC

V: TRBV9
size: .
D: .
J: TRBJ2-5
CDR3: CASSVNLALQETQYF
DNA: TGTGCCAGCAGCGTAAACCTAGCGTTACAAGAGACCCAGTACTTC

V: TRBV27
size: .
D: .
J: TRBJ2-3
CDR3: CASSSPPDTQYF
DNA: TGTGCCAGCAGTTCACCTCCAGATACGCAGTATTTT

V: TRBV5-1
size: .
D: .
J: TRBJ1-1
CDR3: CASSPWGNTEAFF
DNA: TGCGCCAGCAGCCCTTGGGGCAACACTGAAGCTTTCTTT

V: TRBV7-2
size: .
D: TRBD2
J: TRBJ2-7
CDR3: CASSRDYSSSYEQYF
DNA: TGTGCCAGCAGCCGGGACTATTCTTCCTCCTACGAGCAGTACTTC

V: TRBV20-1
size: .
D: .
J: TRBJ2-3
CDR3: CSASVMHTQYF
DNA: TGCAGTGCTAGTGTCATGCATACGCAGTATTTT

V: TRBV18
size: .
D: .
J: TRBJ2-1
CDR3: CASSPPNKGEHEQFF
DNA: TGTGCCAGCTCACCGCCCAATAAGGGGGAGCATGAGCAGTTCTTC

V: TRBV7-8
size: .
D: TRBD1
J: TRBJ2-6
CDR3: CASRGTGTGATGANVLTF
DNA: TGTGCCAGCAGGGGGACCGGGACAGGGGCCACTGGGGCCAACGTCCTGACTTTC

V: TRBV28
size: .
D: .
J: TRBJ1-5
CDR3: CASSPTGINQPQHF
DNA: TGTGCCAGCAGCCCTACAGGGATAAATCAGCCCCAGCATTTT

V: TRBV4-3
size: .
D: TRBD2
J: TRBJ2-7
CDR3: CASSQAWGMGLATYEQYF
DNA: TGCGCCAGCAGCCAAGCTTGGGGGATGGGACTAGCAACCTACGAGCAGTACTTC

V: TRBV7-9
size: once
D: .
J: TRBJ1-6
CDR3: CASSFPWGTGNSPLHF
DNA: TGTGCCAGCAGCTTCCCATGGGGGACGGGGAATTCACCCCTCCACTTT

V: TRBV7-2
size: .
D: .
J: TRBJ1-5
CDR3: CASSVRGSYSNQPQHF
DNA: TGTGCCAGCAGCGTCCGGGGTTCATATAGCAATCAGCCCCAGCATTTT

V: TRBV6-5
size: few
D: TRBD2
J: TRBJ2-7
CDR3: CASRTSYEQYF
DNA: TGTGCCAGCCGGACTAGTTACGAGCAGTACTTC

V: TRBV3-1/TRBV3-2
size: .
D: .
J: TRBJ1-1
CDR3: CASSGKSEAFF
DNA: TGTGCCAGCAGCGGGAAGTCTGAAGCTTTCTTT

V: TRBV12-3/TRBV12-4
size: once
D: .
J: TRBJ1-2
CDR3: CASSLSKGNF
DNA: TGTGCCAGCAGTTTAAGTAAGGGGAACTTC

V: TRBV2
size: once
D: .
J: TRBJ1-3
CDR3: CASSGIGHGESGNTIYF
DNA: TGTGCCAGCAGCGGTATTGGACACGGGGAATCCGGAAACACCATATATTTT

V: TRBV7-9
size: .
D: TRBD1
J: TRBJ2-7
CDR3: CASSLRQGAHYEQYF
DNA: TGTGCCAGCAGCTTAAGGCAGGGGGCCCACTACGAGCAGTACTTC

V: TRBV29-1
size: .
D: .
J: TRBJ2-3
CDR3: CSVEGFGGKGTDTQYF
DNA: TGCAGCGTTGAGGGTTTTGGCGGGAAAGGCACAGATACGCAGTATTTT

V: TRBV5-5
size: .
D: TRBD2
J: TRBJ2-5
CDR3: CASSLGLAGFETQYF
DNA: TGTGCCAGCAGCTTAGGACTAGCGGGATTTGAGACCCAGTACTTC

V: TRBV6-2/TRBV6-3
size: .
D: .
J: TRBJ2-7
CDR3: CASSYSMWAGSYEQYF
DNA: TGTGCCAGCAGTTACTCGATGTGGGCTGGGTCCTACGAGCAGTACTTC

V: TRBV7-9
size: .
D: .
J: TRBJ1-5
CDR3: CASSRNSNQPQHF
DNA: TGTGCCAGCAGCCGAAATAGCAATCAGCCCCAGCATTTT

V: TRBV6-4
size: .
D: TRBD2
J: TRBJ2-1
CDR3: CASSPLGGSNDEQFF
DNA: TGTGCCAGCAGTCCATTGGGGGGGAGCAACGATGAGCAGTTCTTC

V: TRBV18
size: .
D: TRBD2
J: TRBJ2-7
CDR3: CASSPPWTSGNSYEQYF
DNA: TGTGCCAGCTCACCACCGTGGACTAGCGGGAACTCCTACGAGCAGTACTTC

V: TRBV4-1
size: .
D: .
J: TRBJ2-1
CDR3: CASSQDRASVGNEQFF
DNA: TGCGCCAGCAGCCAAGATAGGGCTAGCGTCGGCAATGAGCAGTTCTTC

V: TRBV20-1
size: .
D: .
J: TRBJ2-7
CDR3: CSADRDGEQYF
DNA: TGCAGTGCTGATAGGGACGGGGAGCAGTACTTC

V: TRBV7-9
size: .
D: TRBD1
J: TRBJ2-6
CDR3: CGQGVTAGANVLTF
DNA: TGCGGACAGGGAGTGACTGCTGGGGCCAACGTCCTGACTTTC

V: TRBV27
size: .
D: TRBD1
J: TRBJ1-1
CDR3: CASSYPKSGLTGRGTEAFF
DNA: TGTGCCAGCAGTTACCCGAAAAGCGGCCTGACAGGGCGCGGCACTGAAGCTTTCTTT

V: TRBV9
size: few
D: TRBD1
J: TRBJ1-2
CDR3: CASSPGTGLPPNYGYTF
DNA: TGTGCCAGCAGCCCGGGGACAGGGCTTCCTCCTAACTATGGCTACACCTTC

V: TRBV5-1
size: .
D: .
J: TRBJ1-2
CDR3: CASSRTGYGYTF
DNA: TGCGCCAGCAGCCGAACAGGGTATGGCTACACCTTC

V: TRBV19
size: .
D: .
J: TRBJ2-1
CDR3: CASSLPGRGNEQFF
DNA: TGTGCCAGTAGCCTCCCGGGGCGGGGCAATGAGCAGTTCTTC

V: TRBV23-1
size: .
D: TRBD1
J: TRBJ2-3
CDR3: CASPERGGIEDTQYF
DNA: TGCGCCAGCCCCGAGAGAGGGGGCATTGAAGATACGCAGTATTTT

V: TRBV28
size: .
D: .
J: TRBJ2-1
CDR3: CASSPLPGLWEQFF
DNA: TGTGCCAGCAGTCCACTTCCGGGACTCTGGGAGCAGTTCTTC